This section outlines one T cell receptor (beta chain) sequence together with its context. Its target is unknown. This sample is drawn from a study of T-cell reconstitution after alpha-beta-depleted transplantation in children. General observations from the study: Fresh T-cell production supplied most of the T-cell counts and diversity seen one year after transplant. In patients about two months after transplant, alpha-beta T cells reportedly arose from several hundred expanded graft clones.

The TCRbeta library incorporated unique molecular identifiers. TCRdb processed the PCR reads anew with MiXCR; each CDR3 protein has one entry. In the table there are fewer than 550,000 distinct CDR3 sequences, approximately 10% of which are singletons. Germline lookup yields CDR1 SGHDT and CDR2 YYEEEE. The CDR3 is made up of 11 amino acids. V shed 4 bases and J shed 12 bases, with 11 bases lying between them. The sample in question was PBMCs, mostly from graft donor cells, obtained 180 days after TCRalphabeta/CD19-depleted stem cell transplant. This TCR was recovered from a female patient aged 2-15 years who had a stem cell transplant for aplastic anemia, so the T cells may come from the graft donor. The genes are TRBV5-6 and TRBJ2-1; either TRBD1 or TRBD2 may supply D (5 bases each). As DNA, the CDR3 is TGTGCCAGCAGCAGGGGCGAGGGGCAGTTCTTC. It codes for CASSRGEGQFF.